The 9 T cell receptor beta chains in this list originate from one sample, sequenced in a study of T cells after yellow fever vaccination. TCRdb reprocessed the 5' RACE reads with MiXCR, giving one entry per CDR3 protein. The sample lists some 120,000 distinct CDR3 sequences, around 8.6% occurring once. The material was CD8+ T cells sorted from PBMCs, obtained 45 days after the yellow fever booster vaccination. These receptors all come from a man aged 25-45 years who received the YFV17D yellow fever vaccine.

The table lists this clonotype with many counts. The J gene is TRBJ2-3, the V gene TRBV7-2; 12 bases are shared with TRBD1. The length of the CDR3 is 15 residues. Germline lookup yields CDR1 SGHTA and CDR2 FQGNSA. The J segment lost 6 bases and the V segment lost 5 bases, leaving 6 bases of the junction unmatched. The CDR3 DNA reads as TGTGCCAGCAGCAGAGGGACAGGGGGCCCCGATACGCAGTATTTT. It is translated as CASSRGTGGPDTQYF.

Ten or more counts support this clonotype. The CDR3 spells CASFFGPGEAFF. The DNA of the CDR3 is TGTGCCAGTTTCTTCGGCCCGGGTGAAGCTTTCTTT. The V and J genes are TRBV19 and TRBJ1-1; D is unresolved. This CDR3 is built from 12 residues. V lost 8 bases and J 7 bases, leaving 14 bases between the germline ends. Germline values: CDR1 LNHDA, CDR2 SQIVND (reference sequence).

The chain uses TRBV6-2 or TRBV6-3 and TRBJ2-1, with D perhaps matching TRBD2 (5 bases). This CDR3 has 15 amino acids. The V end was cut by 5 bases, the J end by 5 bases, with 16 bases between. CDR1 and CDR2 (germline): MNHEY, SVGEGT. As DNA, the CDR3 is TGTGCCAGCAGTCCCGAGGGTAGCGACCACAATGAGCAGTTCTTC. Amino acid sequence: CASSPEGSDHNEQFF.

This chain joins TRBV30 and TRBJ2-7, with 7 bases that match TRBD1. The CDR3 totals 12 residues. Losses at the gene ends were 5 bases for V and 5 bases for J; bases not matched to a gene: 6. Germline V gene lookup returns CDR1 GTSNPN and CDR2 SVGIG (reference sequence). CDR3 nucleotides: TGTGCCTGGGCGACAGGGAGCAACGAGCAGTACTTC. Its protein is CAWATGSNEQYF.

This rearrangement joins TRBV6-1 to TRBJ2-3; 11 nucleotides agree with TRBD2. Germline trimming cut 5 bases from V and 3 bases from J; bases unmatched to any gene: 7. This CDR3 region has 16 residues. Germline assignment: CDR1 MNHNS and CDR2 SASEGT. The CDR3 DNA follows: TGTGCCAGCAGTCCCACTAGCGGGAGTGCTACAGATACGCAGTATTTT. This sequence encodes CASSPTSGSATDTQYF.

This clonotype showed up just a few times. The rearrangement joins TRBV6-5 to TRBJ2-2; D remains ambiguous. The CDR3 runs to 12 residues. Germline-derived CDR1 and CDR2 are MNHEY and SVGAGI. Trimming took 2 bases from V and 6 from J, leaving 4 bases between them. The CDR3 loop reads CASSYMAGELFF. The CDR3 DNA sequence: TGTGCCAGCAGTTACATGGCCGGGGAGCTGTTTTTT.

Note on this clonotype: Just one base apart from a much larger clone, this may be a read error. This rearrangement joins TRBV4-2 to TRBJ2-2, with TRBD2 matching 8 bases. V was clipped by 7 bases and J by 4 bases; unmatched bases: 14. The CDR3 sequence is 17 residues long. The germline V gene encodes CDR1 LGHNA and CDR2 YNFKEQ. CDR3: CASISYLSGAITGELFF. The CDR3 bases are TGTGCCAGCATCTCTTACCTTAGCGGGGCGATCACCGGGGAGCTGTTTTTT.

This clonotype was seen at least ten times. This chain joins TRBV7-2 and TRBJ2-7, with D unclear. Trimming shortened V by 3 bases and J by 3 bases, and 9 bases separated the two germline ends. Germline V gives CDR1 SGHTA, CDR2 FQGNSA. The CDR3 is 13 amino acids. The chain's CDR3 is CASSFNWGYEQYF. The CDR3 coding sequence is TGTGCCAGCAGCTTTAATTGGGGCTACGAGCAGTACTTC.

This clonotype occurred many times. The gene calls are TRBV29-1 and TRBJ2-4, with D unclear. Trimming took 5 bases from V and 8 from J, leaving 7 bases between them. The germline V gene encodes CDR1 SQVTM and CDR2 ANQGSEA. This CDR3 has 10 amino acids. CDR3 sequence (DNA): TGCAGCGTTAGGACGGACATTCAGTACTTC. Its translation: CSVRTDIQYF.